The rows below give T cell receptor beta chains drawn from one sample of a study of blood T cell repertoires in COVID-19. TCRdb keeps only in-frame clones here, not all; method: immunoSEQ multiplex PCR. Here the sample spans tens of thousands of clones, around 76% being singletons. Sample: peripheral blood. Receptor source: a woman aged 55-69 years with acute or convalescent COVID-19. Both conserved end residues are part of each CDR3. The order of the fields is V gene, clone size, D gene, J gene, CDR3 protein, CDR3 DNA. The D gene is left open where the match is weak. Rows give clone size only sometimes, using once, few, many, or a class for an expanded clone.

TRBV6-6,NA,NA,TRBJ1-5,CASGGQPQHF,TGTGCCAGCGGAGGGCAGCCCCAGCATTTT
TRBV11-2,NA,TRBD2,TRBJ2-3,CASSLALADQLSTDTQYF,TGTGCCAGCAGCTTAGCACTAGCGGACCAGTTAAGCACAGATACGCAGTATTTT
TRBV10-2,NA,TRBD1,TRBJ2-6,CASRGTGGPFSGANVLTF,TGCGCCAGCAGAGGGACAGGGGGCCCTTTCTCTGGGGCCAACGTCCTGACTTTC
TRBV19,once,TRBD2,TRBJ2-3,CASSRGLAPDTQYF,TGTGCCAGTAGTAGAGGACTAGCCCCAGATACGCAGTATTTT
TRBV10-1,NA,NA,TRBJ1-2,CASQPVATF,TGCGCCAGCCAACCCGTCGCGACCTTC
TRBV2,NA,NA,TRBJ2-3,CASSDRGHHTDTQYF,TGTGCCAGCAGTGACCGGGGTCACCACACAGATACGCAGTATTTT
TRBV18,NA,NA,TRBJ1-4,CASSPDSSLNEKLFF,TGTGCCAGCTCACCGGACAGTAGTTTGAATGAAAAACTGTTTTTT
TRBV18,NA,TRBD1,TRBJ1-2,CASSPEGAYGYTF,TGTGCCAGCTCACCAGAGGGGGCCTATGGCTACACCTTC
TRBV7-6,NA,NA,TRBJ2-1,CASSEGGAYNEQFF,TGTGCCAGCAGCGAGGGGGGGGCCTACAATGAGCAGTTCTTC
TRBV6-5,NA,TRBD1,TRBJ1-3,CASSTGGRNTIYF,TGTGCCAGCAGTACAGGGGGCAGAAACACCATATATTTT
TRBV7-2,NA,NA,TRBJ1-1,CASSSRQVNTEAFF,TGTGCCAGCAGCTCTCGTCAGGTCAACACTGAAGCTTTCTTT
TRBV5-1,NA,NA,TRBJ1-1,CASSLDSHTNTEAFF,TGCGCCAGCAGCTTGGACAGCCATACGAACACTGAAGCTTTCTTT
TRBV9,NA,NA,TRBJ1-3,CASSATVSSGNTIYF,TGTGCCAGCTCCGCCACCGTCAGCTCTGGAAACACCATATATTTT
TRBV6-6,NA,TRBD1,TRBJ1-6,CASSSLLRGGSSYNSPLHF,TGTGCCAGCAGCTCGCTTTTAAGAGGGGGCAGCTCCTATAATTCACCCCTCCACTTT
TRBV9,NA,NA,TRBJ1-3,CASSVQGGTGNTIYF,TGTGCCAGCAGCGTGCAAGGGGGAACTGGAAACACCATATATTTT
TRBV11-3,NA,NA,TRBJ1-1,CASSLTGNTEAFF,TGTGCCAGCAGTTTGACAGGGAACACTGAAGCTTTCTTT
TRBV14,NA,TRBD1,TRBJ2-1,CASSPLGTGGHEQFF,TGTGCCAGCAGCCCATTAGGGACAGGGGGACATGAGCAGTTCTTC
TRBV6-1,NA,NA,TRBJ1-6,CASSDRGVGNSPLHF,TGTGCCAGCAGTGACAGGGGAGTAGGGAATTCACCCCTCCACTTT
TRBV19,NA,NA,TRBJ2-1,CASGNYVQFF,TGTGCCAGTGGAAACTACGTGCAGTTCTTC
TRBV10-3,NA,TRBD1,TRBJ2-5,CATQGEETQYF,TGTGCCACCCAGGGGGAAGAGACCCAGTACTTC
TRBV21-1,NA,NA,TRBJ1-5,CASSPQGYSNQPQHF,TGTGCCAGCAGCCCGCAGGGTTATAGCAATCAGCCCCAGCATTTT
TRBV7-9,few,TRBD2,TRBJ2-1,CASSLGPPAGRYNEQFF,TGTGCCAGCAGCTTAGGCCCCCCAGCGGGGAGGTACAATGAGCAGTTCTTC
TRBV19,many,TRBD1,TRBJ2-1,CASSIGTGGNNEQFF,TGTGCCAGTAGTATAGGGACAGGGGGTAACAATGAGCAGTTCTTC
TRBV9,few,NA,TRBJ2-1,CASSVARAGSRPNEQFF,TGTGCCAGCAGCGTAGCTAGGGCGGGATCTCGCCCCAATGAGCAGTTCTTC
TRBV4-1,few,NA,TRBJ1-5,CASSQDEFQPQHF,TGCGCCAGCAGCCAAGACGAGTTTCAGCCCCAGCATTTT
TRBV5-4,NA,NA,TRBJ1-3,CASSLAGQPSPGNTIYF,TGTGCCAGCAGCTTGGCAGGACAACCCTCACCTGGAAACACCATATATTTT
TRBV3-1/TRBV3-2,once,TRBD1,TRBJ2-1,CASSQGTGGLNEQFF,TGTGCCAGCAGCCAGGGGACAGGGGGCCTCAATGAGCAGTTCTTC